These 2 T cell receptor beta chains were sequenced from one sample in a study of CD8 T cells in Susac syndrome. Random-hexamer reverse transcription was applied to about 0.5 to 1 ug RNA. In TCRdb, the immunoSEQ multiplex PCR reads were re-called with MiXCR into one record per CDR3 protein. The repertoire holds roughly 120,000 distinct CDR3 sequences, with 85% to 95% as singletons. Sample: CD4+ T cells from PBMCs. The receptors stem from a human donor with multiple sclerosis.

The rearrangement joins TRBV3-1 to TRBJ2-3; D is unresolved. In germline, CDR1 is LGHDT, CDR2 YNNKEL (reference sequence). V lost 0 bases, J lost 1 base, and 5 bases lay in between. This CDR3 region has 14 residues. The CDR3, as DNA: TGTGCCAGCAGCCAAGAGGCACGCACAGATACGCAGTATTTT. This sequence encodes CASSQEARTDTQYF.

The rearrangement uses TRBV6-2 or TRBV6-3 and TRBJ2-7; TRBD2 matches 7 bases. V trimming: 6 bases; J trimming: 4 bases; junction bases outside the gene matches: 6. The CDR3 totals 13 residues. In germline, CDR1 is MNHEY, CDR2 SVGEGT. The CDR3 nucleotides read TGTGCCAGCAGACCAGCGGGACTTTACGAGCAGTACTTC. This codes for CASRPAGLYEQYF.